This is a list of T cell receptor beta chains from one sample in a study of shared clonotypes between healthy human individuals. Repertoires were generated with immunoSEQ multiplex PCR, while TCRdb's copy carries only in-frame clones and drops some. The sample includes around 1,900,000 clones, 80% to 95% of them seen just once. The sequencing sample was made of naive CD8+ T cells from PBMCs. The receptors derive from a man between 18 and 29 years old in good health. Some clones in this sample may be carry-over from other donors' samples. The CDR3 runs from the conserved cysteine through the conserved F or W. D genes are given only for firm matches. Clone sizes are given selectively: once, few, many, or a class where the clone is expanded.

d_gene	v_gene	len	j_gene	abundance	CDR3aa	CDR3nt
-	TRBV28	16	TRBJ2-1	-	CASSSNHRSSYNEQFF	TGTGCCAGCAGTTCGAACCACAGGAGCTCCTACAATGAGCAGTTCTTC
-	TRBV5-1	13	TRBJ2-3	-	CASSLSGEDTQYF	TGCGCCAGCAGCTTATCAGGGGAGGATACGCAGTATTTT
-	TRBV14	13	TRBJ2-3	-	CASSQQLTDTQYF	TGTGCCAGCAGCCAACAACTTACAGATACGCAGTATTTT
-	TRBV7-8	12	TRBJ2-7	few	CASSPRTYEQYF	TGTGCCAGCAGCCCTAGGACCTACGAGCAGTACTTC
TRBD1	TRBV5-6	15	TRBJ2-7	-	CASSGRTGEGYEQYF	TGTGCCAGCAGCGGGCGGACAGGGGAAGGCTACGAGCAGTACTTC
-	TRBV27	15	TRBJ1-5	-	CASSLWGPLNQPQHF	TGTGCCAGCAGTTTATGGGGACCGCTCAATCAGCCCCAGCATTTT
-	TRBV2	15	TRBJ2-3	-	CASTPPEGWSDTQYF	TGTGCCAGCACCCCGCCTGAGGGTTGGTCAGATACGCAGTATTTT
-	TRBV4-2	14	TRBJ1-1	-	CASSQDRSTGEAFF	TGTGCCAGCAGCCAAGATCGGTCCACGGGTGAAGCTTTCTTT
TRBD1	TRBV9	17	TRBJ2-5	-	CASSPRYPGQDEETQYF	TGTGCCAGCAGCCCCCGATACCCGGGACAGGACGAGGAGACCCAGTACTTC
TRBD1	TRBV19	15	TRBJ1-5	once	CASKDRGISNQPQHF	TGTGCCAGTAAGGACAGGGGGATAAGCAATCAGCCCCAGCATTTT